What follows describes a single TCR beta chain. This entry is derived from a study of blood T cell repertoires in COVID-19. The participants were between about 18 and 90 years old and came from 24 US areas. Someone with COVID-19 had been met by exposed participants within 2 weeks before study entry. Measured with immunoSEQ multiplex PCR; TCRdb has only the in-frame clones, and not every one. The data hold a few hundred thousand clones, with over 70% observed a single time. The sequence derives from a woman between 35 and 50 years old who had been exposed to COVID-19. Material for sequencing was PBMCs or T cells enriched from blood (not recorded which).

The CDR3, as DNA: TGTGCCATCAGACAGGATGGATCCTACAATGAGCAGTTCTTC. It yields the protein CAIRQDGSYNEQFF. V usage is TRBV10-3 and J usage is TRBJ2-1, with D possibly matching TRBD1 (5 bases). Deletions cut 6 bases from V and 1 base from J, with 10 bases between. The length of the CDR3 is 14 residues. From germline, CDR1 is ENHRY and CDR2 SYGVKD.